The entry below gives a single TCR beta chain sequence along with its context. Its target is unknown. The data stem from a study of cytomegalovirus exposure and HLA in healthy donors. It was with 60 Vbeta and 13 Jbeta primers that the PCR ran. Profiling relied on immunoSEQ multiplex PCR, and the TCRdb table lists in-frame clones only, not all of them. The sample includes 150,000 to 200,000 clones, approximately 80% of them seen just once. Trimming removed 5 bases from V and 4 bases from J; junction bases left unmatched: 11. This CDR3 region has 17 residues. The germline CDR1 and CDR2 sequences are SGHVS and FNYEAQ. Study conclusions and caveats: Serostatus for CMV was the only available immune exposure information. In vitro testing confirmed a few CMV-associated chains as specific for CMV antigens. Judged likely to be a sequencing artifact was a cluster of highly shared sequence variants. There were several of the most significant clusters that appeared linked to common viral pathogens in a later analysis.

The V call is TRBV7-6, the J call TRBJ2-3; 11 bases align to TRBD2. The sample comprised PBMCs. This receptor was identified in a man aged 50 to 59 in good health and CMV-seropositive. In nucleotides, the CDR3 is TGTGCCAGCAGCCTTAGCGGGGGGGCCCCTGGCTCAGATACGCAGTATTTT. Amino acids: CASSLSGGAPGSDTQYF.